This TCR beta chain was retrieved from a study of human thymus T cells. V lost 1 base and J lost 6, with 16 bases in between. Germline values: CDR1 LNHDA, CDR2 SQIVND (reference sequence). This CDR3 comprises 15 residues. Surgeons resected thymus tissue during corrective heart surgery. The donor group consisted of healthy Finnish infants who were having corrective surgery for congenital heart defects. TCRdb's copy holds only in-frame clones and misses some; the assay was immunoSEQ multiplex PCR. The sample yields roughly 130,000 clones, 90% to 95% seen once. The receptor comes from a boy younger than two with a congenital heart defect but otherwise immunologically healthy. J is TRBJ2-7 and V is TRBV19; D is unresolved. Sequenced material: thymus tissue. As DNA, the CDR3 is TGTGCCAGTAGTATAGTGGCCCTCCCCCTCGGCGAGCAGTACTTC. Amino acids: CASSIVALPLGEQYF.